This T cell receptor beta chain was identified in a study of response to subunit inactivated influenza vaccine. Notes on the study in general: It was the authors' suggestion that each seasonal influenza vaccination recruits few new T cells.

TCRdb re-called the RT-PCR reads with MiXCR, one entry per CDR3 protein. The sample records around 190,000 distinct CDR3 sequences, about 9% being singletons. In this sample, this clonotype turned up many times. Its antigen is not identified. This receptor was taken from a man in his forties or fifties who received an inactivated influenza vaccine. This specimen consisted of non-naive T cells sorted from PBMCs, obtained on the day of vaccination.

The CDR3 loop reads CAISDPEGNDEQFF. As DNA, the CDR3 is TGTGCCATCAGTGACCCCGAGGGGAACGATGAGCAGTTCTTC. The chain links TRBV10-3 to TRBJ2-1, with D perhaps assigned TRBD1 or TRBD2 (5 bases each). The V gene's germline CDR1 is ENHRY and CDR2 SYGVKD. The CDR3 is 14 residues long. The V gene lost 3 bases and the J gene lost 8 bases, with 14 bases spanning the gap.